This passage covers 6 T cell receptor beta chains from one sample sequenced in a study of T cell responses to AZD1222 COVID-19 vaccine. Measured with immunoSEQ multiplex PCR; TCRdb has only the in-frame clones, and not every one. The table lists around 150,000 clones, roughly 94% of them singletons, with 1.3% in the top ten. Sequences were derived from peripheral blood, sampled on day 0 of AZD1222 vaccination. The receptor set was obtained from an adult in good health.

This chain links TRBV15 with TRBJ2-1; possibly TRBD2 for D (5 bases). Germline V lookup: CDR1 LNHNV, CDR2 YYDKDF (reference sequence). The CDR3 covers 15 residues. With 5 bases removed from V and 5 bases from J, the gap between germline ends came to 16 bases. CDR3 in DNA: TGTGCCACCAGCGGATCCCGGACGGGGAACAATGAGCAGTTCTTC. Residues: CATSGSRTGNNEQFF.

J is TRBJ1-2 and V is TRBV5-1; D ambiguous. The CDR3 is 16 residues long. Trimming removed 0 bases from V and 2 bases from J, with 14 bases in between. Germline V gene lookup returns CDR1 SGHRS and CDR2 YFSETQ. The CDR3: CASSLGGVIGNYGYTF. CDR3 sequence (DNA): TGCGCCAGCAGCTTGGGTGGGGTGATAGGGAACTATGGCTACACCTTC.

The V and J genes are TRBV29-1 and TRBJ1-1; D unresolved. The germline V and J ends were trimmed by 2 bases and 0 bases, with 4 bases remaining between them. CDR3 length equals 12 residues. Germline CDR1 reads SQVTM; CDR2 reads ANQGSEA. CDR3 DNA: TGCAGCGTTGAATGGATGAACACTGAAGCTTTCTTT. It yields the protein CSVEWMNTEAFF.

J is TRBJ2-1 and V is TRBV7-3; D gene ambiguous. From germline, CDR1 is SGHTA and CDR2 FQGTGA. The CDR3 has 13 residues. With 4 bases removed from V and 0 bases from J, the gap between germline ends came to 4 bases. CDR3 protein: CASSSLSYNEQFF. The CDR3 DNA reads TGTGCCAGCAGCTCGCTCTCCTACAATGAGCAGTTCTTC.

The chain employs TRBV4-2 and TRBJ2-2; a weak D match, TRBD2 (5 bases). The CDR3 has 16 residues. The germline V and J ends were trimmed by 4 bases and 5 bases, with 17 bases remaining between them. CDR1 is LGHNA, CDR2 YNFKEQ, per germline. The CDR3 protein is CASSPADVGVTGELFF. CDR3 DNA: TGTGCCAGCAGCCCAGCGGACGTCGGGGTGACCGGGGAGCTGTTTTTT.

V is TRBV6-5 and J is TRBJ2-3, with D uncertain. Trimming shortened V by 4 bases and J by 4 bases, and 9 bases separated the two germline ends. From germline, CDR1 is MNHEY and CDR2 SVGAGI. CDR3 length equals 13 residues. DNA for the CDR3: TGTGCCAGCAGTTTCCATTTAGCAGATACGCAGTATTTT. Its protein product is CASSFHLADTQYF.